This passage covers 23 T cell receptor beta chains from one sample sequenced in a study of blood T cell repertoires in COVID-19 (dated by TCRdb to 2019 to 2021). The method was the immunoSEQ multiplex PCR assay. The table was pulled from immuneACCESS by TCRdb, which kept in-frame rearrangements only. Such tables lose some clones; where checked, under half of the loss comes from unresolved V genes, and the rest has no known cause. Counted in this sample were 200,000 or so clones; 85% to 90% of them appeared once. The ten largest clones capture about 2.9% of the sample. The sample comprised peripheral blood. Source of these receptors: a man aged 55 to 70 with acute or convalescent COVID-19.

This chain uses TRBV6-5 with TRBJ2-3; 7 bases are shared with TRBD2. The J segment lost 0 bases and the V segment lost 7 bases, leaving 7 bases of the junction unmatched. Germline V gives CDR1 MNHEY, CDR2 SVGAGI. The CDR3 sequence is 15 residues long. The chain's CDR3 is CASTNIGGSTDTQYF. CDR3 nucleotide sequence: TGTGCCAGCACCAATATCGGGGGGAGCACAGATACGCAGTATTTT.

The chain has TRBV19 and TRBJ1-2, with 9 positions matching TRBD1. This CDR3 comprises 15 residues. CDR1 LNHDA and CDR2 SQIVND come from the germline V gene (reference sequence). V was pared by 4 bases and J by 8 bases, with 11 bases of the junction left unmatched. Here the CDR3 DNA reads TGTGCCAGTAGTAGCCCGGGACAGGGACGAGGGGGCTACACCTTC. Translated, it gives CASSSPGQGRGGYTF.

V gene TRBV5-1 combines with J gene TRBJ1-2, with 10 positions matching TRBD1. Germline V CDR1 and CDR2: SGHRS, YFSETQ. V was clipped by 4 bases and J by 8 bases; unmatched bases: 5. The CDR3 covers 13 residues. Here the CDR3 DNA reads TGCGCCAGCAGCGGCGGGACAGGGGTCGGCTACACCTTC. Translating gives CASSGGTGVGYTF.

The chain carries TRBV21-1 and TRBJ2-4; the D call of TRBD2 is as the table states it, not checked on the DNA. TRBV21-1 is described as a pseudogene. The CDR3 runs to 14 residues. Here the CDR3 DNA reads TGTGCCAGCGAGCGGATAAGCGGAAAAAGCATTCAGTACTTC. This encodes CASERISGKSIQYF.

Here the CDR3 reads CASSGDRAANEKLFF. CDR3 DNA sequence: TGTGCCAGCAGTGGGGACAGGGCTGCTAATGAAAAACTGTTTTTT. The chain couples TRBV28 to TRBJ1-4, with 9 bases identical to TRBD1. Germline CDR1 MDHEN, CDR2 SYDVKM. CDR3 length: 15 residues. V dropped 5 bases and J dropped 3; count of bases not matched to a gene: 4.

The chain uses TRBV27 and TRBJ1-2, with unresolved D. CDR1 and CDR2 from the germline V gene are MNHEY and SMNVEV (reference sequence). The germline V and J ends were trimmed by 7 bases and 0 bases, with 9 bases remaining between them. This CDR3 comprises 13 residues. The CDR3 DNA follows: TGTGCCAGCACATTCCGGGCTAACTATGGCTACACCTTC. Translation: CASTFRANYGYTF.

CDR3 sequence reads: CASSLRDRTTNEKLFF. The CDR3, as DNA: TGTGCCAGCAGTTTACGGGACAGAACAACTAATGAAAAACTGTTTTTT. The gene calls are TRBV28 and TRBJ1-4; 7 positions agree with TRBD1. Per the germline V gene, CDR1 is MDHEN and CDR2 is SYDVKM. Trimming took 2 bases from V and 0 from J; bases not matched to a gene: 3. This CDR3 has 16 amino acids.

V gene TRBV19 combines with J gene TRBJ1-4, with TRBD1 identical over 8 bases. The CDR3 runs 15 residues. With 10 bases clipped from V and 0 bases from J, the junction kept 7 bases outside the gene matches. Germline CDR1 LNHDA, CDR2 SQIVND (reference sequence). The CDR3 DNA reads as TGTGCCACGTCAGACAGGGGTGCAACTAATGAAAAACTGTTTTTT. This codes for CATSDRGATNEKLFF.

The chain is built from TRBV7-2 and TRBJ1-3; TRBD1 agrees at 7 bases. Germline CDR1 SGHTA, CDR2 FQGNSA. J lost 4 bases, V lost 5 bases, and 11 bases had no gene match. The CDR3 loop spans 16 amino acids. The CDR3 bases are TGTGCCAGCAGCACCCCGGGACAGATGGTCGGAAACACCATATATTTT. This translates into CASSTPGQMVGNTIYF.

Written as DNA, the CDR3 is TGTGCCAGCAGCTCTCAGCGGGGGGGATACGAGCAGTACTTC. The encoded protein is CASSSQRGGYEQYF. The chain joins TRBV7-2 to TRBJ2-7, with 10 nucleotides matching TRBD2. The CDR3 extends over 14 amino acids. Per the germline V gene, CDR1 is SGHTA and CDR2 is FQGNSA. V lost 4 bases to trimming and J lost 4 bases; unmatched junction nucleotides: 4. Variable domain in full (rest from reference TRBV7-2 and TRBJ2-7): GAGVSQSPSNKVTEKGKDVELRCDPISGHTALYWYRQSLGQGLEFLIYFQGNSAPDKSGLPSDRFSAERTGGSVSTLTIQRTQQEDSAVYLCASSSQRGGYEQYFGPGTRLTVT.

The chain has TRBV5-1 and TRBJ2-2; 9 nucleotides agree with TRBD1. With V trimmed by 4 bases and J by 6 bases, 4 bases remained unmatched. This CDR3 region has 14 residues. The germline V gene has CDR1 SGHRS and CDR2 YFSETQ. In DNA form, the CDR3 reads TGCGCCAGCAGCCCGGGACAGGGTGCCGGGGAGCTGTTTTTT. It codes for CASSPGQGAGELFF.

V is TRBV2 and J is TRBJ1-2; TRBD1 aligns across 9 bases. The CDR3 consists of 16 residues. V was pared by 7 bases and J by 8 bases, with 17 bases of the junction left unmatched. Germline values: CDR1 SNHLY, CDR2 FYNNEI. CDR3 residues: CASKRDRAGSFRGYTF. In DNA, the CDR3 is TGTGCCAGCAAACGGGACAGGGCGGGTAGCTTTAGAGGCTACACCTTC.

A single count supports this clone. The V gene is TRBV2, the J gene TRBJ2-5; possible D gene TRBD1, 6 bases. Per the germline V gene, CDR1 is SNHLY and CDR2 is FYNNEI. Trimming took 4 bases from V and 5 from J, leaving 14 bases between them. The CDR3 extends over 14 amino acids. CDR3 coding DNA: TGTGCCAGCAGTGGCGGACAGCGACAGGAGACCCAGTACTTC. Its protein product is CASSGGQRQETQYF.

The CDR3 spells CASSLAAGASYNEQFF. CDR3 bases: TGTGCCAGCAGCTTAGCGGCGGGGGCCTCCTACAATGAGCAGTTCTTC. The V gene is TRBV7-8, the J gene TRBJ2-1; D is perhaps TRBD2 (7 bases). Trimming cost V 0 bases and J 0 bases, with 9 bases left between them. In germline, CDR1 is SGHVS, CDR2 FQNEAQ. The CDR3 length is 16 residues.

The chain joins TRBV11-2 to TRBJ1-2; D perhaps matches TRBD1 (5 bases). This CDR3 is built from 13 residues. Germline lookup yields CDR1 SGHAT and CDR2 FQNNGV. Deletions cut 7 bases from V and 7 bases from J, with 16 bases between. This CDR3 is CASTQGRLSGYTF. The CDR3, as DNA: TGTGCCAGCACCCAGGGCAGGCTAAGTGGCTACACCTTC.

The genes are TRBV30 and TRBJ1-3; D remains unclear. The CDR3 runs to 12 residues. Looked up from germline, CDR1 is GTSNPN and CDR2 is SVGIG (reference sequence). Trimming shortened V by 2 bases and J by 4 bases, and 6 bases separated the two germline ends. CDR3 region: CAWSPGGNTIYF. CDR3 DNA: TGTGCCTGGAGTCCAGGAGGAAACACCATATATTTT.

The chain has TRBV5-8 and TRBJ1-5, with no clear D. Per the germline V gene, CDR1 is SGHTS and CDR2 is YDEGEE. Trimming shortened V by 1 base and J by 0 bases, and 14 bases separated the two germline ends. The CDR3 consists of 17 residues. The chain's CDR3 is CASSLLTQSHSNQPQHF. DNA for the CDR3: TGTGCCAGCAGCTTGCTCACACAGAGTCATAGCAATCAGCCCCAGCATTTT. Together with reference TRBV5-8 and TRBJ1-5, the CDR3 gives the full variable domain: EAGVTQSPTHLIKTRGQQATLRCSPISGHTSVYWYQQALGLGLQFLLWYDEGEERNRGNFPPRFSGRQFPNYSSELNVNALELEDSALYLCASSLLTQSHSNQPQHFGDGTRLSIL.

The J gene is TRBJ2-5, the V gene TRBV6-1, with 10 bases lining up with TRBD2. V was pared by 4 bases and J by 7 bases, with 12 bases of the junction left unmatched. The CDR3 is 16 residues long. The germline V gene has CDR1 MNHNS and CDR2 SASEGT. The CDR3 spells CASSGLAGAAFRTQYF. The CDR3 DNA reads TGTGCCAGCAGTGGGCTAGCGGGGGCCGCCTTCCGGACCCAGTACTTC.

The V gene is TRBV2, the J gene TRBJ2-1; the D is unclear. Germline values: CDR1 SNHLY, CDR2 FYNNEI. CDR3 size: 16 residues. V lost 5 bases to trimming and J lost 4 bases, with 18 bases between them. The CDR3 loop is CASSRSIQLTYNEQFF. CDR3 nucleotides: TGTGCCAGCAGTAGAAGTATACAGCTTACTTACAATGAGCAGTTCTTC.

The chain carries TRBV18 and TRBJ2-7, with a possible D match to TRBD1 (6 bases). Germline CDR1 and CDR2: KGHSH and LQKENI. The CDR3 is 18 residues long. V lost 2 bases and J 3 bases, leaving 23 bases between the germline ends. The CDR3, as DNA: TGTGCCAGCTCACCATCTGGAGATTCGTGGACAGAGTTCTACGAGCAGTACTTC. Protein sequence: CASSPSGDSWTEFYEQYF.

This rearrangement joins TRBV5-1 to TRBJ1-1; D call uncertain. The germline V and J ends were trimmed by 0 bases and 3 bases, with 9 bases remaining between them. The CDR3 length is 14 residues. Per the germline V gene, CDR1 is SGHRS and CDR2 is YFSETQ. CDR3 sequence: CASSLAGMDTEAFF. The CDR3 DNA sequence: TGCGCCAGCAGCTTGGCGGGGATGGACACTGAAGCTTTCTTT.

This chain uses TRBV7-3 with TRBJ2-2; 8 positions agree with TRBD1. The germline V gene encodes CDR1 SGHTA and CDR2 FQGTGA. The J segment lost 1 base and the V segment lost 4 bases, leaving 5 bases of the junction unmatched. This CDR3 has 16 residues. This CDR3 is CASSSHRGMNTGELFF. CDR3 DNA sequence: TGTGCCAGCAGCTCCCACAGGGGGATGAACACCGGGGAGCTGTTTTTT.

This chain connects TRBV9 to TRBJ2-1, with D possibly matching TRBD2 (6 bases). Germline V gives CDR1 SGDLS, CDR2 YYNGEE. The CDR3 covers 14 residues. V gave up 3 bases and J gave up 4 bases, with 11 bases separating them. This chain's CDR3 is CASSGGTRYNEQFF. The CDR3 DNA reads as TGTGCCAGCAGCGGCGGGACTCGGTACAATGAGCAGTTCTTC.